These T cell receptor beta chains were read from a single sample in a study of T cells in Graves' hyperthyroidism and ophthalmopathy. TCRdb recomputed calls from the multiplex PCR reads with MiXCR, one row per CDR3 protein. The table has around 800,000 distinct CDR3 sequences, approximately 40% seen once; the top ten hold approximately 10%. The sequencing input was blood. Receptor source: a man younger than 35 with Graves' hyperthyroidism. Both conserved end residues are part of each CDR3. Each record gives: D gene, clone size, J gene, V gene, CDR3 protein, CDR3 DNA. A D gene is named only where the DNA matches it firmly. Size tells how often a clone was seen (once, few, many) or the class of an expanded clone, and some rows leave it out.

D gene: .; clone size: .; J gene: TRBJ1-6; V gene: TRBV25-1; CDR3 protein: CASSVRPGGRDSPLHF; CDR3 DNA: TGTGCCAGCAGCGTCCGCCCCGGGGGACGGGATTCACCCCTCCACTTT
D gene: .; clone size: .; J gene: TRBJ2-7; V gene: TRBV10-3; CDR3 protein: CAISKDGGYEQYF; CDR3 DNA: TGTGCCATCAGTAAAGACGGCGGGTACGAGCAGTACTTC
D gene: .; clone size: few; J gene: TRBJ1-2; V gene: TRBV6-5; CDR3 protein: CASSYRVGANYGYTF; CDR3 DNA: TGTGCCAGCAGTTATAGGGTCGGAGCTAACTATGGCTACACCTTC
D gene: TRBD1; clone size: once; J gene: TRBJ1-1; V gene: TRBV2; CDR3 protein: CASETGGTEAFF; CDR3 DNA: TGTGCCAGCGAGACAGGGGGCACTGAAGCTTTCTTT
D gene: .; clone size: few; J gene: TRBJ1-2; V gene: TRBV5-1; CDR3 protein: CASSLTTPGARYGYTF; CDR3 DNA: TGCGCCAGCAGCTTGACTACCCCGGGGGCACGGTATGGCTACACCTTC
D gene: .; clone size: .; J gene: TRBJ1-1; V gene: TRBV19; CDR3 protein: CASSIAPQGFPTEAFF; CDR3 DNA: TGTGCCAGTAGTATAGCTCCACAGGGTTTTCCCACTGAAGCTTTCTTT
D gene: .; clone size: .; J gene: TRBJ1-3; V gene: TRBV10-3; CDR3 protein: CASSERYSGNTIYF; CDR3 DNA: TGTGCCAGCAGTGAACGGTATTCTGGAAACACCATATATTTT
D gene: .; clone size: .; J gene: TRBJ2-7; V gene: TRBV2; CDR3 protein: CASTEWAATSSYEQYF; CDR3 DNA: TGTGCCAGCACTGAGTGGGCGGCTACTAGCTCCTACGAGCAGTACTTC
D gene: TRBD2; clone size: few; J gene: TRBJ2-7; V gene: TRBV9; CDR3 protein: CASSVAPSGASGSYEQYF; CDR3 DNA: TGTGCCAGCAGCGTAGCTCCTAGCGGGGCCTCGGGGTCCTACGAGCAGTACTTC
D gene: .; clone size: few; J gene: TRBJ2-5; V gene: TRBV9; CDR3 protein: CASSQGGFGTQYF; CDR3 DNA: TGTGCCAGCAGCCAAGGAGGATTCGGGACCCAGTACTTC
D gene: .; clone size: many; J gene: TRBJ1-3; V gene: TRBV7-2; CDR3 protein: CASSLSQGDSGNTIYF; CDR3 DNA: TGTGCCAGCAGCTTATCACAGGGAGATTCGGGAAACACCATATATTTT
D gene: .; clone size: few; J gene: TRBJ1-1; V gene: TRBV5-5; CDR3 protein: CASSSWAGTEAFF; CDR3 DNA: TGTGCCAGCAGCTCATGGGCGGGGACTGAAGCTTTCTTT
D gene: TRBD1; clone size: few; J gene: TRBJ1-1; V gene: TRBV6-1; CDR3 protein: CASSETGDMLAFF; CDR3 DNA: TGTGCCAGCAGTGAGACAGGGGATATGTTGGCTTTCTTT